The subject of this entry is one T cell receptor (beta chain). Original data processing: Amplifying reference gene primers gave estimates of nucleated cell counts. The table came from immunoSEQ multiplex PCR; TCRdb's copy has only in-frame clones and leaves some out. V and J calls and clone size are as listed in that table; D and trimming were resolved from the DNA. The data hold about 110,000 clones, with approximately 62% observed a single time. These data originate in a study of blood T cell repertoires in COVID-19. About the research overall: Whether acute or convalescent, the COVID-19 samples came from the United States, Italy and Spain. From T cells, B-cell-depleted T cells, or PBMCs came the material, which was cDNA or gDNA.

The CDR3 is made up of 13 amino acids. In germline, CDR1 is SGHRS, CDR2 YFSETQ. The V gene lost 2 bases and the J gene lost 8 bases, with 13 bases spanning the gap. The V gene is TRBV5-1, the J gene TRBJ1-2; no clear D. Sequenced: peripheral blood. The receptor was isolated from an older man with acute or convalescent COVID-19. CDR3 in amino acids: CASSFPEGGGYTF. DNA of the CDR3: TGCGCCAGCAGCTTCCCCGAGGGTGGGGGCTACACCTTC.